This T cell receptor beta chain originates from a study of human T cells and chemical hapten exposure. In this sample, this clonotype turned up a few times. Time point in this sample: patch test 1, 2 weeks after DPC sensitization. The treatment: therapeutic diphenylcyclopropenone sensitization with weekly scalp DPC. TCRdb ran MiXCR on the RACE reads and lists one entry per CDR3 protein. Of fewer than 400,000 distinct CDR3 sequences listed, roughly 6.9% are singletons. Between the trimmed V and J ends, which lost 6 bases and 0 bases, there was a span of 21 bases. The CDR3 is 17 residues long. CDR1 is MNHEY and CDR2 is SVGEGT in the germline V gene.

The origin of this receptor is a woman under 30 with alopecia areata. Some clones in this sample may be carry-over from other donors' samples. The chain uses TRBV6-2 or TRBV6-3 and TRBJ2-7; D unclear. The sequences come from whole blood, collected in connection with sensitization to the hapten diphenylcyclopropenone (DPC). The CDR3 DNA follows: TGTGCCAGCAGGTACGCTCTGGTCGCCACGGACTCCTACGAGCAGTACTTC. Its protein product is CASRYALVATDSYEQYF.